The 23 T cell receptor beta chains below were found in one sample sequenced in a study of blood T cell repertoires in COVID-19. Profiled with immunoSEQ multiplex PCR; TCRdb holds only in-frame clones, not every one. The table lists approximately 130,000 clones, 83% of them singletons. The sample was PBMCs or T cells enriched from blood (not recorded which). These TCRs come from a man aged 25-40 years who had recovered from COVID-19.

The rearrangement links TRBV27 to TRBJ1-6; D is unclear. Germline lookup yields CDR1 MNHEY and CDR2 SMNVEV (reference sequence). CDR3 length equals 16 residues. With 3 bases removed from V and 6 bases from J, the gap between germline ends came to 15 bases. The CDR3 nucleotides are TGTGCCAGCAGTTTTATGTCTCCTGAGGGTAATTCACCCCTCCACTTT. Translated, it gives CASSFMSPEGNSPLHF.

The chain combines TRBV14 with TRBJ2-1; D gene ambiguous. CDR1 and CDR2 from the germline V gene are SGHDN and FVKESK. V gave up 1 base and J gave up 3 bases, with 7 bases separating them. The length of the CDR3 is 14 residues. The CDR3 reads CASSQAQSYNEQFF. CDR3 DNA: TGTGCCAGCAGCCAAGCACAGAGCTACAATGAGCAGTTCTTC.

CDR3 bases: TGCAGTGCTAGTTCAGACTCCTACGAGCAGTACTTC. Translating it yields CSASSDSYEQYF. The chain combines TRBV20-1 with TRBJ2-7, with D hard to call. The V end was cut by 3 bases, the J end by 0 bases, with 6 bases between. The germline CDR1 and CDR2 sequences are DFQATT and SNEGSKA (reference sequence). This CDR3 has 12 amino acids.

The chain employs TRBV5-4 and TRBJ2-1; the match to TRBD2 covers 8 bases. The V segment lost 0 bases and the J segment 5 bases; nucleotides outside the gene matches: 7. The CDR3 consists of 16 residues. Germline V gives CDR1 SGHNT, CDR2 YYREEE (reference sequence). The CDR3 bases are TGTGCCAGCAGCTTGGTAGTGACTAGCGAGAACAATGAGCAGTTCTTC. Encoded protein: CASSLVVTSENNEQFF. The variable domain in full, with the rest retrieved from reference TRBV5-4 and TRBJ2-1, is ETGVTQSPTHLIKTRGQQVTLRCSSQSGHNTVSWYQQALGQGPQFIFQYYREEENGRGNFPPRFSGLQFPNYSSELNVNALELDDSALYLCASSLVVTSENNEQFFGPGTRLTVL.

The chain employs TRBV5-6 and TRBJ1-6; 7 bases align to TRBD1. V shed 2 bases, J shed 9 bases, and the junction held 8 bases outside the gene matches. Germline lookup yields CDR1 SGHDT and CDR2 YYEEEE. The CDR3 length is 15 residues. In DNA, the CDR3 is TGTGCCAGCAGCTTAGGACAGGTAGACCTTTCACCCCTCCACTTT. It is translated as CASSLGQVDLSPLHF.

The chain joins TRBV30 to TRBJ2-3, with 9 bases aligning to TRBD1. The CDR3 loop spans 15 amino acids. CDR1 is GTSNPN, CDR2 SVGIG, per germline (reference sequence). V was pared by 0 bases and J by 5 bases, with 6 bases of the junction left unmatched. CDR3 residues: CAWSVPTGGKDTQYF. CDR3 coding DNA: TGTGCCTGGAGTGTACCGACAGGGGGAAAAGATACGCAGTATTTT.

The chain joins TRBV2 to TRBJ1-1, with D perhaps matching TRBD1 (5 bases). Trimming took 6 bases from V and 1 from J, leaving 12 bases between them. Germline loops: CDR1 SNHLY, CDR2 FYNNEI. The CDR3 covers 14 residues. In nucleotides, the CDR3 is TGTGCCAGCAGGAGCCAGGGAACGAACACTGAAGCTTTCTTT. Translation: CASRSQGTNTEAFF.

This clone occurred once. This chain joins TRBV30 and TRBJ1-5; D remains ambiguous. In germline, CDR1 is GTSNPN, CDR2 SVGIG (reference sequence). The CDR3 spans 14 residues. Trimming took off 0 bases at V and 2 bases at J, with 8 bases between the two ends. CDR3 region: CAWSVAPGNQPQHF. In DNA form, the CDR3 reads TGTGCCTGGAGTGTCGCCCCGGGCAATCAGCCCCAGCATTTT. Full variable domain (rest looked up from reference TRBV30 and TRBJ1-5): SQTIHQWPATLVQPVGSPLSLECTVEGTSNPNLYWYRQAAGRGLQLLFYSVGIGQISSEVPQNLSASRPQDRQFILSSKKLLLSDSGFYLCAWSVAPGNQPQHFGDGTRLSIL.

CDR3 in amino acids: CASTTPLGGANGYTF. The DNA for the CDR3 is TGTGCCAGCACCACTCCCCTGGGGGGGGCAAATGGCTACACCTTC. The V gene is TRBV9, the J gene TRBJ1-2; possible D gene TRBD1, 6 bases. The V end lost 6 bases, the J end lost 6 bases, and 21 bases lay between the germline ends. The germline gives CDR1 SGDLS, CDR2 YYNGEE. The CDR3 sequence is 15 residues long.

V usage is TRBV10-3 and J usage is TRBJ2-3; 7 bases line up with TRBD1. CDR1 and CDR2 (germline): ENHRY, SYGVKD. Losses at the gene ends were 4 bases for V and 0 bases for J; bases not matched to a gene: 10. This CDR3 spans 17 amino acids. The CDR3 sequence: CAISATIGGTSTDTQYF. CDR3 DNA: TGTGCCATCAGTGCGACAATAGGGGGCACTAGCACAGATACGCAGTATTTT.

CDR3 sequence: CASSEEDRVDGYTF. For the CDR3, the DNA is TGTGCCAGCAGCGAAGAGGACAGGGTGGATGGCTACACCTTC. The rearrangement joins TRBV9 to TRBJ1-2; 8 bases agree with TRBD1. The CDR3 is 14 residues long. V shed 3 bases, J shed 6 bases, and the junction held 7 bases outside the gene matches. CDR1 is SGDLS and CDR2 is YYNGEE in the germline V gene.

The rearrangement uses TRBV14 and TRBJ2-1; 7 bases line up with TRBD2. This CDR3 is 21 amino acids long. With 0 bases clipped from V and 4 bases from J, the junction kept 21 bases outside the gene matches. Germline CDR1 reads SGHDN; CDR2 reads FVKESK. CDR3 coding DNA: TGTGCCAGCAGCCAAGATTGGATTGGTGTTAGCGGGTCCAGAGAGTACAATGAGCAGTTCTTC. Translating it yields CASSQDWIGVSGSREYNEQFF.

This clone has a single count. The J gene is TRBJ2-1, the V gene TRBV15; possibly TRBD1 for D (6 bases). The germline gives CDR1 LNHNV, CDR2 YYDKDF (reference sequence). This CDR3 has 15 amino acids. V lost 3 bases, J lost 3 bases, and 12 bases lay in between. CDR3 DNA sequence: TGTGCCACCAGCAGTGGGGGCAGCCTCTACAATGAGCAGTTCTTC. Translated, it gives CATSSGGSLYNEQFF.

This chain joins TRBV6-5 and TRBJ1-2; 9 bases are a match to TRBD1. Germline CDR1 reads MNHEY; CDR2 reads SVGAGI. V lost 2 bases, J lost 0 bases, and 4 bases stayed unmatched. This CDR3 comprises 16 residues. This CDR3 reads CASSYENRGPNYGYTF. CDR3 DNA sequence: TGTGCCAGCAGTTACGAGAACAGGGGGCCTAACTATGGCTACACCTTC.

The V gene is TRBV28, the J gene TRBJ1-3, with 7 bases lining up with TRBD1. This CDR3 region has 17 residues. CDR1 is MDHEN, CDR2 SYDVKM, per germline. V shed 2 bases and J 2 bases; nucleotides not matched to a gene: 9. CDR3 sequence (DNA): TGTGCCAGCAGTTTAGGGTCAGGGGGGTCTACTGGAAACACCATATATTTT. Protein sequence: CASSLGSGGSTGNTIYF. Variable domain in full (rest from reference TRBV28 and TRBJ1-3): DVKVTQSSRYLVKRTGEKVFLECVQDMDHENMFWYRQDPGLGLRLIYFSYDVKMKEKGDIPEGYSVSREKKERFSLILESASTNQTSMYLCASSLGSGGSTGNTIYFGEGSWLTVV.

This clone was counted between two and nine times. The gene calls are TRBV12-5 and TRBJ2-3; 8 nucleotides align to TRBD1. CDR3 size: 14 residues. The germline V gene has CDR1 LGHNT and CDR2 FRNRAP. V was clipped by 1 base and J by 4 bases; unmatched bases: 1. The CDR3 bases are TGTGCTAGTGGTTTGGGACAGGGGCCAGATACGCAGTATTTT. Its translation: CASGLGQGPDTQYF.

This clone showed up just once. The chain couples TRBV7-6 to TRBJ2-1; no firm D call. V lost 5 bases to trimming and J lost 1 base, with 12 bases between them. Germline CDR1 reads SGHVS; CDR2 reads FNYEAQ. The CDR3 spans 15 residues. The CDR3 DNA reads TGTGCCAGCAGCCCCGGTCTAGGATCCTACAATGAGCAGTTCTTC. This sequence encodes CASSPGLGSYNEQFF.

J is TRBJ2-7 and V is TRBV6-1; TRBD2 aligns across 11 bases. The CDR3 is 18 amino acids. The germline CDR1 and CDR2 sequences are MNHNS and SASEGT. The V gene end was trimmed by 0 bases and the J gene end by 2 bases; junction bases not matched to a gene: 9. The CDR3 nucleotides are TGTGCCAGCAGTGAAGCGCCCTCGACTAGCGGGGTTCCCTACGAGCAGTACTTC. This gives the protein CASSEAPSTSGVPYEQYF.

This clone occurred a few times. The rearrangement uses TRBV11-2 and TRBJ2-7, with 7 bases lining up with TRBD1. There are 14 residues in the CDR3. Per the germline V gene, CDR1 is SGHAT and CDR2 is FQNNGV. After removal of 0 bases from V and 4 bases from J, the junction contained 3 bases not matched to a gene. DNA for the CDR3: TGTGCCAGCAGCTTAGATCCGACAGGGTACGAGCAGTACGTC. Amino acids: CASSLDPTGYEQYV.

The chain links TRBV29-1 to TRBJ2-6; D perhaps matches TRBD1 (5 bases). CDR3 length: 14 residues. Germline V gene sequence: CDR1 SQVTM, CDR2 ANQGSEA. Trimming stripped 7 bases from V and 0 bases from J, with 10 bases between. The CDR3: CSARQSSGANVLTF. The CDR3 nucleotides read TGCAGCGCACGACAGAGCTCTGGGGCCAACGTCCTGACTTTC.

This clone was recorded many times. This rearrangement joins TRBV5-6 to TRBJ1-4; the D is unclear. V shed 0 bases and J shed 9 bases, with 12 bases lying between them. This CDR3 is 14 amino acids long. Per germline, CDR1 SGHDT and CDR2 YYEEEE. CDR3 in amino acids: CASSLAAGKKKLFF. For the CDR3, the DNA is TGTGCCAGCAGCTTGGCCGCGGGCAAAAAAAAACTGTTTTTT.

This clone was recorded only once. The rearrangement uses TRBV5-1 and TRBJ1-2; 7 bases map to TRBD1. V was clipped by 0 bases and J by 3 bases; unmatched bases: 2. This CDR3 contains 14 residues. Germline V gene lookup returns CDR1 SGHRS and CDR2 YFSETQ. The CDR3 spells CASSLDQGDYGYTF. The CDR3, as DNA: TGCGCCAGCAGCTTGGACCAGGGGGACTATGGCTACACCTTC.

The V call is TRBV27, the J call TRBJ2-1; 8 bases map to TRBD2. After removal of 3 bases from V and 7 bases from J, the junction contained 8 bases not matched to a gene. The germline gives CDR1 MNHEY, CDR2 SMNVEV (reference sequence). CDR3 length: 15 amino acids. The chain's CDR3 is CASSFGREGRNEQFF. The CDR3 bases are TGTGCCAGCAGTTTTGGTCGGGAGGGCCGTAATGAGCAGTTCTTC.